The clone carrying this T cell receptor (beta chain) was observed once. Its specificity is unknown. This specimen belongs to a study of cytomegalovirus exposure and HLA in healthy donors. Study-wide results and limits: Analyzed later, most CMV-associated TCR beta chains appeared HLA-restricted. Available immune exposure information covered CMV serostatus only. TCR beta sequences numbering 15,000 to 20,000 were associated with HLA alleles at 0.05 false discovery rate in a later analysis.

60 Vbeta and 13 Jbeta primers were used in PCR. Measured with immunoSEQ multiplex PCR; TCRdb has only the in-frame clones, and not every one. The sample consists of about 160,000 clones, around 80% of them appearing once. The CDR3 length is 15 residues. The germline gives CDR1 SEHNR, CDR2 FQNEAQ (reference sequence). The J segment lost 3 bases and the V segment lost 5 bases, leaving 7 bases of the junction unmatched. The rearrangement uses TRBV7-9 and TRBJ1-1; 9 positions agree with TRBD1. This sequence was found in a young man in good health and CMV-seronegative. Sequencing was performed on PBMCs. The CDR3 loop reads CASSAGTGTDTEAFF. In DNA form, the CDR3 reads TGTGCCAGCAGCGCCGGGACAGGGACCGACACTGAAGCTTTCTTT.